The next 11 T cell receptor beta chains were all read from a single sample in a study of cytomegalovirus exposure and HLA in healthy donors. The PCR used 60 Vbeta and 13 Jbeta primers. Assay: immunoSEQ multiplex PCR; the TCRdb copy retains only in-frame clones and omits some. Of roughly 130,000 clones listed, 75% to 90% are singletons. The sequencing sample was made of PBMCs. Receptors originate from a man between 40 and 49 years old in good health and CMV-seronegative.

In DNA, the CDR3 is TGTGCCAGCAGCTTACGCCAGGGGGGCACTGAAGCTTTCTTT. Translation: CASSLRQGGTEAFF. The chain employs TRBV7-9 and TRBJ1-1; 7 bases are shared with TRBD1. This CDR3 is 14 amino acids long. The V gene's germline CDR1 is SEHNR and CDR2 FQNEAQ (reference sequence). V lost 2 bases to trimming and J lost 4 bases; unmatched junction nucleotides: 4.

V and J are TRBV7-9 and TRBJ2-2; 8 nucleotides line up with TRBD1. The CDR3 loop spans 17 amino acids. J gave up 7 bases and V 4 bases, and 14 bases lay outside the gene matches. Per the germline V gene, CDR1 is SEHNR and CDR2 is FQNEAQ (reference sequence). The CDR3 spells CASSYGTGGSGIGELFF. CDR3 in DNA: TGTGCCAGCAGCTACGGGACAGGCGGGTCCGGGATCGGGGAGCTGTTTTTT.

V gene TRBV2 combines with J gene TRBJ1-1; D unresolved. Germline CDR1 reads SNHLY; CDR2 reads FYNNEI. V lost 4 bases to trimming and J lost 1 base, with 7 bases between them. The CDR3 runs to 13 residues. The CDR3 loop reads CASSVEQNTEAFF. The CDR3 bases are TGTGCCAGCAGTGTAGAGCAGAACACTGAAGCTTTCTTT. Full variable domain (rest looked up from reference TRBV2 and TRBJ1-1): EPEVTQTPSHQVTQMGQEVILRCVPISNHLYFYWYRQILGQKVEFLVSFYNNEISEKSEIFDDQFSVERPDGSNFTLKIRSTKLEDSAMYFCASSVEQNTEAFFGQGTRLTVV.

This rearrangement joins TRBV30 to TRBJ2-5; 14 bases match TRBD2. This CDR3 region has 13 residues. In germline, CDR1 is GTSNPN, CDR2 SVGIG (reference sequence). Unmatched junction bases numbered 8, after V lost 8 bases and J lost 9 bases. The CDR3 DNA reads TGTGCCGTCGGGACTAGCGGGGGAGGTGCCCAGTACTTC. As protein: CAVGTSGGGAQYF.

This chain connects TRBV5-4 to TRBJ2-6, with D possibly matching TRBD1 (5 bases). Deletions cut 0 bases from V and 2 bases from J, with 12 bases between. The CDR3 totals 17 residues. Per germline, CDR1 SGHNT and CDR2 YYREEE (reference sequence). The CDR3 bases are TGTGCCAGCAGCTTGGCCGCAGGGTTGGCTGGGGCCAACGTCCTGACTTTC. Translated: CASSLAAGLAGANVLTF.

The V call is TRBV15, the J call TRBJ1-5; 12 positions match TRBD1. CDR3 length: 16 residues. Per germline, CDR1 LNHNV and CDR2 YYDKDF (reference sequence). V was clipped by 5 bases and J by 4 bases; unmatched bases: 6. CDR3 bases: TGTGCCACCAGCGGATGGGACAGGGGGCTTAATCAGCCCCAGCATTTT. Encoded protein: CATSGWDRGLNQPQHF. The variable domain in full, with the rest retrieved from reference TRBV15 and TRBJ1-5, is DAMVIQNPRYQVTQFGKPVTLSCSQTLNHNVMYWYQQKSSQAPKLLFHYYDKDFNNEADTPDNFQSRRPNTSFCFLDIRSPGLGDTAMYLCATSGWDRGLNQPQHFGDGTRLSIL.

This clone appeared once. The V call is TRBV11-2, the J call TRBJ2-7, with 9 bases matching TRBD1. This CDR3 spans 15 amino acids. Germline CDR1 SGHAT, CDR2 FQNNGV. V shed 7 bases and J 5 bases; nucleotides not matched to a gene: 12. DNA of the CDR3: TGTGCCAGCACCAGGACCGGGACAGGGTTCCACGAGCAGTACTTC. It yields the protein CASTRTGTGFHEQYF.

V usage is TRBV28 and J usage is TRBJ1-2, with 10 bases lining up with TRBD1. V trimming: 3 bases; J trimming: 2 bases; junction bases outside the gene matches: 3. Per germline, CDR1 MDHEN and CDR2 SYDVKM. This CDR3 spans 15 amino acids. The chain's CDR3 is CASSFGGQGNYGYTF. CDR3 coding DNA: TGTGCCAGCAGTTTTGGGGGACAGGGGAACTATGGCTACACCTTC.

This sequence joins TRBV6-1 and TRBJ1-2; D is unresolved. Germline V gives CDR1 MNHNS, CDR2 SASEGT. The CDR3 is 13 amino acids. V lost 3 bases and J 8 bases, leaving 13 bases between the germline ends. CDR3 DNA: TGTGCCAGCAGTGAGGGAGGGAGAGGGGGCTACACCTTC. It codes for CASSEGGRGGYTF.

The chain employs TRBV5-4 and TRBJ2-3; 7 bases match TRBD2. Germline loops: CDR1 SGHNT, CDR2 YYREEE (reference sequence). The CDR3 loop spans 14 amino acids. The V segment lost 9 bases and the J segment 6 bases; nucleotides outside the gene matches: 13. This chain's CDR3 is CATSLARRSDTQYF. CDR3 in DNA: TGTGCCACCTCACTAGCGAGGCGGTCGGATACGCAGTATTTT. The entire variable domain, with the rest obtained from reference TRBV5-4 and TRBJ2-3, is as follows: ETGVTQSPTHLIKTRGQQVTLRCSSQSGHNTVSWYQQALGQGPQFIFQYYREEENGRGNFPPRFSGLQFPNYSSELNVNALELDDSALYLCATSLARRSDTQYFGPGTRLTVL.

J is TRBJ2-5 and V is TRBV9; D may be TRBD2 (6 bases). CDR3 length equals 15 residues. Germline V CDR1 and CDR2: SGDLS, YYNGEE. V lost 6 bases to trimming and J lost 4 bases, with 19 bases between them. CDR3 region: CASNQEGTSRETQYF. The DNA of the CDR3 is TGTGCCAGCAATCAGGAGGGGACCAGTCGAGAGACCCAGTACTTC.